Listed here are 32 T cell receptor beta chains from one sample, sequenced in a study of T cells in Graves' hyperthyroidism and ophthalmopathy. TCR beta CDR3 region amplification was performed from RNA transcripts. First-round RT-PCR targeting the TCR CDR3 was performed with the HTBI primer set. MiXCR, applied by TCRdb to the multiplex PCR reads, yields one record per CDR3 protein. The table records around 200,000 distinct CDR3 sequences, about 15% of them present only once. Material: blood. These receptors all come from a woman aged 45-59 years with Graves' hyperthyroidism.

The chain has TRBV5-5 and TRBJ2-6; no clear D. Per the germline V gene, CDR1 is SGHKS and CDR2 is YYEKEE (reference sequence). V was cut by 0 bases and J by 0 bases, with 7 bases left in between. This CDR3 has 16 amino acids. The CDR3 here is CASSLGVHSGANVLTF. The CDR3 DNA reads TGTGCCAGCAGCTTGGGCGTGCACTCTGGGGCCAACGTCCTGACTTTC.

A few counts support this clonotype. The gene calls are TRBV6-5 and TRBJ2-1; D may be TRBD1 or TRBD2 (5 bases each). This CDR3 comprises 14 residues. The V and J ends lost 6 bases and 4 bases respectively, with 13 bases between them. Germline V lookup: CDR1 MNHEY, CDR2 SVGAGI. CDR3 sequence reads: CASRGTPSYNEQFF. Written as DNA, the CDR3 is TGTGCCAGCAGGGGGACCCCCTCGTACAATGAGCAGTTCTTC.

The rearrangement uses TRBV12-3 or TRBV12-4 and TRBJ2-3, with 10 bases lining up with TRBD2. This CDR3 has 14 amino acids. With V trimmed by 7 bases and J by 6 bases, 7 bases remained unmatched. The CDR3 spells CASTLSGGADTQYF. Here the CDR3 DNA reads TGTGCCAGCACCCTAAGCGGGGGGGCCGATACGCAGTATTTT.

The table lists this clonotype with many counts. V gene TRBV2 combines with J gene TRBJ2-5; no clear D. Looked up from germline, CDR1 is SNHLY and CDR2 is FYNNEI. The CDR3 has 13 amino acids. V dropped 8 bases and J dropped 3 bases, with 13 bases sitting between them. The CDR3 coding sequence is TGTGCCAGCGCAGCCGGACCGGAAGAGACCCAGTACTTC. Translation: CASAAGPEETQYF.

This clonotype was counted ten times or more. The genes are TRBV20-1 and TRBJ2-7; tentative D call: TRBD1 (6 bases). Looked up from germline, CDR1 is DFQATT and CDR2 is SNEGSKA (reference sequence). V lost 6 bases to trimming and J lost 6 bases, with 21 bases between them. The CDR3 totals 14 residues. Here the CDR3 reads CSAKRTAAQGEQYF. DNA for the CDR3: TGCAGTGCGAAACGGACAGCCGCCCAGGGCGAGCAGTACTTC.

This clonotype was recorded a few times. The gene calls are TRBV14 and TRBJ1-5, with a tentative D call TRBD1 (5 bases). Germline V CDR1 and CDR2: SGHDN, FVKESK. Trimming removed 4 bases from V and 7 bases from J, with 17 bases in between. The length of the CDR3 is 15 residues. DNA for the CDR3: TGTGCCAGCAGCCGGGACGACCACCTTTGGCAGCCCCAGCATTTT. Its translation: CASSRDDHLWQPQHF. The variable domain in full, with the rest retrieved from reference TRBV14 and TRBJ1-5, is EAGVTQFPSHSVIEKGQTVTLRCDPISGHDNLYWYRRVMGKEIKFLLHFVKESKQDESGMPNNRFLAERTGGTYSTLKVQPAELEDSGVYFCASSRDDHLWQPQHFGDGTRLSIL.

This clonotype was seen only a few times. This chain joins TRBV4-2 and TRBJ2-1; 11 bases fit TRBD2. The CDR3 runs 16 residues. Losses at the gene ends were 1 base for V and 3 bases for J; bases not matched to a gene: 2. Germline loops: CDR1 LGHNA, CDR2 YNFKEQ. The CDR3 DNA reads TGTGCCAGCAGCCAAGCTCTAGCGGGGGGCTACAATGAGCAGTTCTTC. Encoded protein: CASSQALAGGYNEQFF.

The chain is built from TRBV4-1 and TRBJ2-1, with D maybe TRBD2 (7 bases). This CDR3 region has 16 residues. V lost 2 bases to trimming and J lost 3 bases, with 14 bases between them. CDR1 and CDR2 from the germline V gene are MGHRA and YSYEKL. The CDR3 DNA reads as TGCGCCAGCAGCCAACCGCTAGGGGGGGGCTACAATGAGCAGTTCTTC. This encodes CASSQPLGGGYNEQFF.

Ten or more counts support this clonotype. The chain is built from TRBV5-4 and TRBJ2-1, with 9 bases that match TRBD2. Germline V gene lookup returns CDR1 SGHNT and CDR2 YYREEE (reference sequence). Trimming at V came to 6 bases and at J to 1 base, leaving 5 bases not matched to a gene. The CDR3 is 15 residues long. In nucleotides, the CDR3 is TGTGCCAGCATATGGCGGGGGGGATCCTACAATGAGCAGTTCTTC. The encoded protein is CASIWRGGSYNEQFF.

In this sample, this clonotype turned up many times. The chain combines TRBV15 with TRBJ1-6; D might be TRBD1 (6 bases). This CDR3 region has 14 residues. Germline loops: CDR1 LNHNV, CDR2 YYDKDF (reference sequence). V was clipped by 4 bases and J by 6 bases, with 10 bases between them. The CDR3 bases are TGTGCCACCAGCAAACAGGGTGGTAATTCACCCCTCCACTTT. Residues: CATSKQGGNSPLHF.

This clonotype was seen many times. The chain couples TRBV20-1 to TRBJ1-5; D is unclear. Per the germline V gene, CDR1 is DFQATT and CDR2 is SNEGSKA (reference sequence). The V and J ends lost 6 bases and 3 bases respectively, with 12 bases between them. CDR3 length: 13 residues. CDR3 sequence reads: CSAPLGFNQPQHF. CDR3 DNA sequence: TGCAGTGCGCCGCTGGGGTTCAATCAGCCCCAGCATTTT.

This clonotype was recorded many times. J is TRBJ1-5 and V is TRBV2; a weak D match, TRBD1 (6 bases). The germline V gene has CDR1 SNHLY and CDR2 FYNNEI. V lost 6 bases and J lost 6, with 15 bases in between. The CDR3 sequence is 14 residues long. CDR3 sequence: CASSAEQGSQPQHF. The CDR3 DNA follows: TGTGCCAGCAGCGCTGAACAGGGTTCTCAGCCCCAGCATTTT. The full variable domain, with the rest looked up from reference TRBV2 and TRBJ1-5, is EPEVTQTPSHQVTQMGQEVILRCVPISNHLYFYWYRQILGQKVEFLVSFYNNEISEKSEIFDDQFSVERPDGSNFTLKIRSTKLEDSAMYFCASSAEQGSQPQHFGDGTRLSIL.

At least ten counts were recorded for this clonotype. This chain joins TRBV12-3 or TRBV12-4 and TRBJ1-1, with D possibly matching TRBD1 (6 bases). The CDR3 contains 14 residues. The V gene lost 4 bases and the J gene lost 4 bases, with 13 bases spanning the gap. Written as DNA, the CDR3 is TGTGCCAGCAGTTGGGACACACGACCCACTGAAGCTTTCTTT. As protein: CASSWDTRPTEAFF.

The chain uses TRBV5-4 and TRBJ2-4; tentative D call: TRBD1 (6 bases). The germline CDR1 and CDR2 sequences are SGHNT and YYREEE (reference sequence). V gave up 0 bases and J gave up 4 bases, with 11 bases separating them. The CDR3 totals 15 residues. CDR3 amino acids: CASSLEIRGKNIQYF. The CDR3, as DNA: TGTGCCAGCAGCTTGGAGATCAGGGGAAAAAACATTCAGTACTTC.

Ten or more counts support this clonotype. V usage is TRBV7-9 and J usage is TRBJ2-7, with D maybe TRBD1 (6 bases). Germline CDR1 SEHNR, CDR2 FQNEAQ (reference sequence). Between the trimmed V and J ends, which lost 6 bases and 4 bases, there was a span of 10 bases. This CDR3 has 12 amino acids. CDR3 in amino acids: CASSQQGYEQYF. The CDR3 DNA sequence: TGTGCCAGCAGTCAACAGGGATACGAGCAGTACTTC.

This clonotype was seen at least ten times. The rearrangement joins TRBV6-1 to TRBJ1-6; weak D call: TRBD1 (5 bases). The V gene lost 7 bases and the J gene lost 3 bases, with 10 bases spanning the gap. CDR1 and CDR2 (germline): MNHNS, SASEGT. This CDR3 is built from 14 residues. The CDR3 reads CASKLTDYNSPLHF. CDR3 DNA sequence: TGTGCCAGCAAACTGACAGACTATAATTCACCCCTCCACTTT.

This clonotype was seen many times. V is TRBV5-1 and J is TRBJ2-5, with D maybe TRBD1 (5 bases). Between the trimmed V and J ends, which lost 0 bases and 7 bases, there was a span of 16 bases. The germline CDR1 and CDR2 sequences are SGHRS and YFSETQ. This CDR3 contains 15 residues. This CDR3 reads CASSLASAGSGTQYF. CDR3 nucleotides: TGCGCCAGCAGCTTGGCCTCGGCAGGGTCCGGGACCCAGTACTTC.

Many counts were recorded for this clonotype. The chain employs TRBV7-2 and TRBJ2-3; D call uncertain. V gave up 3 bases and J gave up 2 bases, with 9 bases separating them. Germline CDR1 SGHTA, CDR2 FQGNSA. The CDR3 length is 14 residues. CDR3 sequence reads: CASSLLGITDTQYF. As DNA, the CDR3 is TGTGCCAGCAGCTTGTTAGGGATCACAGATACGCAGTATTTT.

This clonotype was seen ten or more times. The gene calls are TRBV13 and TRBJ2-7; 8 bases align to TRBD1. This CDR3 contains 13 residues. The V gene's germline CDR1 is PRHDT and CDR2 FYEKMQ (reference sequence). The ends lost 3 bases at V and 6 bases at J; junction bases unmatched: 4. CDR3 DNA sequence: TGTGCCAGCAGCTTTCGGACAGGGAGCGAGCAGTACTTC. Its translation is CASSFRTGSEQYF.

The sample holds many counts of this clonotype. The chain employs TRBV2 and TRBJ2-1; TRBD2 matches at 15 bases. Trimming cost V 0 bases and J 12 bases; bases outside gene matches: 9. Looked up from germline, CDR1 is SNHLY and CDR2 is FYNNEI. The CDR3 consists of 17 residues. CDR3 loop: CASSEALWTSGGARQFF. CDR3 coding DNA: TGTGCCAGCAGTGAAGCGCTTTGGACTAGCGGGGGGGCAAGGCAGTTCTTC.

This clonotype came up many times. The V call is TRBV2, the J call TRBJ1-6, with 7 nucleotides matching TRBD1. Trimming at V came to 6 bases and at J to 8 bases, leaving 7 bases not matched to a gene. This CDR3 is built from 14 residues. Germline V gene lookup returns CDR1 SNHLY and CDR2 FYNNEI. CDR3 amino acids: CASRGQVMDSPLHF. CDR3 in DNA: TGTGCCAGCAGAGGACAGGTTATGGATTCACCCCTCCACTTT.

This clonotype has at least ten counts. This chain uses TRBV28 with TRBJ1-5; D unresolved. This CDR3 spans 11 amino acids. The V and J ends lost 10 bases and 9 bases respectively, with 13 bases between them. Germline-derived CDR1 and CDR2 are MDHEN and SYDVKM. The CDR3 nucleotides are TGTGCCACCCAAGTAGTAGGGCCCCAGCATTTT. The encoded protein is CATQVVGPQHF.

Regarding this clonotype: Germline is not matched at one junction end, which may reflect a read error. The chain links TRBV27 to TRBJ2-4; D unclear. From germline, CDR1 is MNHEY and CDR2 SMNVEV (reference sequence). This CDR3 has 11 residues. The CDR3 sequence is CASSPENIQHF. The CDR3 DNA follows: TGTGCCAGCAGTCCCGAAAACATTCAGCACTTC.

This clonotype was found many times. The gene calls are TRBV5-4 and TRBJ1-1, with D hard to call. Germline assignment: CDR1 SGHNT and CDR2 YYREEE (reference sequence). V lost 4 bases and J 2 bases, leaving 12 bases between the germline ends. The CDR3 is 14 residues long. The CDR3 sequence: CASSQGNQNTEAFF. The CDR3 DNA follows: TGTGCCAGCAGCCAAGGAAACCAAAACACTGAAGCTTTCTTT.

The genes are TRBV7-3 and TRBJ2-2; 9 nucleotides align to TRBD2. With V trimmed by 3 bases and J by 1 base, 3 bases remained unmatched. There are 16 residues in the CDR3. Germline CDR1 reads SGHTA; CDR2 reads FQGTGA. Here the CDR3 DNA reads TGTGCCAGCAGCTTCCGCGGGGGGGGGAACACCGGGGAGCTGTTTTTT. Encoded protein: CASSFRGGGNTGELFF.

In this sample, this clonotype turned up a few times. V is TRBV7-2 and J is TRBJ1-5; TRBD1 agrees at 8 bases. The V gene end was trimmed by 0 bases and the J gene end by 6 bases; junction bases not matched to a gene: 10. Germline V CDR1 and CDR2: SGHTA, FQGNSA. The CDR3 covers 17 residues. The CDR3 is CASSLASQGARGQPQHF. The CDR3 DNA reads TGTGCCAGCAGCTTAGCGAGCCAGGGGGCGCGGGGTCAGCCCCAGCATTTT.

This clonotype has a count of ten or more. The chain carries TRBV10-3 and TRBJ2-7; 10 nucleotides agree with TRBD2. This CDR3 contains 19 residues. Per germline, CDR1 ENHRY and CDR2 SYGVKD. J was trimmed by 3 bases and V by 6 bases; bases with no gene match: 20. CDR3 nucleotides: TGTGCCATCAGACCCGACGGAGCGGGGGGGGGCCATATAAACTACGAGCAGTACTTC. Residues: CAIRPDGAGGGHINYEQYF.

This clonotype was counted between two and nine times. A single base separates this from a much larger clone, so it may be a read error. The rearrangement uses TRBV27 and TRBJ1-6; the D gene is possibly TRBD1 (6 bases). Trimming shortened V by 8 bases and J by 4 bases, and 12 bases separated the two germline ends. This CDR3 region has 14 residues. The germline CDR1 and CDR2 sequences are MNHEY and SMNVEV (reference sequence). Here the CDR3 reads CASGPTGYNSPLHF. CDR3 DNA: TGTGCCAGCGGCCCGACAGGATATAATTCACCCCTCCACTTT.

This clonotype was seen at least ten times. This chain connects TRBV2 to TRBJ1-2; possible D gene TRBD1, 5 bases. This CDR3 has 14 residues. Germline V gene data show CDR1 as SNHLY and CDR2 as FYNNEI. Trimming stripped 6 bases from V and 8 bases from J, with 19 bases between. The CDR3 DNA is TGTGCCAGCAGAAGGGACGGCGTGGGGGAGGGCTACACCTTC. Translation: CASRRDGVGEGYTF.

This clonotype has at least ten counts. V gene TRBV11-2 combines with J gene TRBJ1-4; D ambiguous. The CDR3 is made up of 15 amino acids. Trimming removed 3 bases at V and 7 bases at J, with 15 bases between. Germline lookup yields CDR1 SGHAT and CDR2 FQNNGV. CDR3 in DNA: TGTGCCAGCAGCTTGACTAATGGTGCGGGTGAAAAACTGTTTTTT. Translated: CASSLTNGAGEKLFF.

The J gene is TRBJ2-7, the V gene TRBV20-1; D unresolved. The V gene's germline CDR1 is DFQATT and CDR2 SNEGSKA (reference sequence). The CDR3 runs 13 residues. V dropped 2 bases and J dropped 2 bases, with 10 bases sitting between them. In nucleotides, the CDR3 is TGCAGTGCTAGACCTAGACGTACCTACGAGCAGTACTTC. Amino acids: CSARPRRTYEQYF.

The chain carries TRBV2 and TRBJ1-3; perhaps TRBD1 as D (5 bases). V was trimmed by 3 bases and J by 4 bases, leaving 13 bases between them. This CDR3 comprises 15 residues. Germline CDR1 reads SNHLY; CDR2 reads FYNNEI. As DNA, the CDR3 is TGTGCCAGCAGTGACGCCGGGGCAGGGGGAAACACCATATATTTT. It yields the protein CASSDAGAGGNTIYF.